What follows describes a single T cell receptor beta chain. Antigen specificity is unknown. This sample stems from a study of shared clonotypes between healthy human individuals. Study-wide findings and caveats: The study drew on few donors, limiting represented genetic and exposure-history diversity. Shared across four donors were roughly 4.7% of the naive CD4 clonotypes. Sorted-subset sequencing, rarefaction showed, was incomplete despite large depth.

V was pared by 1 base and J by 8 bases, with 8 bases between. The CDR3 is made up of 13 amino acids. CDR1 and CDR2 from the germline V gene are PRHDT and FYEKMQ (reference sequence). At deep level, the assay was performed. Here immunoSEQ multiplex PCR was the method, and the copy in TCRdb shows in-frame clones only, minus some. This sample has 2 million to 2.5 million clones, with nearly 97% found just once. The chain uses TRBV13 and TRBJ1-4; D is ambiguous. Sequencing used naive CD4+ T cells sorted from blood. The subset here: CD45RA+ positively selected. The source of this sequence is a man younger than 35 in good health. The CDR3 is CASSLVRGEKLFF. CDR3 DNA: TGTGCCAGCAGCTTAGTCAGAGGCGAAAAACTGTTTTTT.